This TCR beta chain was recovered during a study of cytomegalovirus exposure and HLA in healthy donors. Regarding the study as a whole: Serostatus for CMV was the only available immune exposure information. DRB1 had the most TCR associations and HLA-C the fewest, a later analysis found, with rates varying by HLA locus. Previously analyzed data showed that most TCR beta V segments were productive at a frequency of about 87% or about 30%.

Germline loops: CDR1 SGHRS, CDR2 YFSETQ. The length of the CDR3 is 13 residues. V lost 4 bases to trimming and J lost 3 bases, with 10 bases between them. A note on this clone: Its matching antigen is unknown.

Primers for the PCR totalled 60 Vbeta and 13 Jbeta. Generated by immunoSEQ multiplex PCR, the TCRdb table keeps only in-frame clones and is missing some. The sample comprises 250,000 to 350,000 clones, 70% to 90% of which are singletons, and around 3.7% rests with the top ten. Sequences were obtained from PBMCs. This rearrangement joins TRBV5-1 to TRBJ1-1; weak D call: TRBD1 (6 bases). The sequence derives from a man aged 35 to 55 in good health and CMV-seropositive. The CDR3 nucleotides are TGCGCCAGCAGCCGCAGGGGAGACACTGAAGCTTTCTTT. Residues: CASSRRGDTEAFF.